These 8 T cell receptor beta chains share one sample of origin, sequenced in a study of Tregs in tolerant kidney transplant recipients. Produced via immunoSEQ multiplex PCR; TCRdb's table is partial and in-frame only. Among approximately 90,000 clones listed, approximately 94% were seen once. The sequenced material came from CD8+ T cells from blood. The receptors shown here come from a human donor in good health.

This chain connects TRBV4-1 to TRBJ2-1; a possible D gene is TRBD1 (6 bases). This CDR3 comprises 12 residues. CDR1 and CDR2 (germline): MGHRA, YSYEKL. V was clipped by 5 bases and J by 4 bases, with 6 bases between them. CDR3 sequence (DNA): TGCGCCAGCAGCGACAGGTACAATGAGCAGTTCTTC. Encoded protein: CASSDRYNEQFF.

The chain joins TRBV27 to TRBJ1-5; no clear D. Trimming cost V 5 bases and J 2 bases, with 7 bases left between them. Germline V gene sequence: CDR1 MNHEY, CDR2 SMNVEV (reference sequence). The CDR3 has 13 amino acids. This CDR3 reads CASSDRGNQPQHF. Written as DNA, the CDR3 is TGTGCCAGCAGTGATAGGGGCAATCAGCCCCAGCATTTT.

The rearrangement joins TRBV6-5 to TRBJ2-1; D assignment may be TRBD1 or TRBD2 (6 bases each). Deletions cut 2 bases from V and 9 bases from J, with 11 bases between. Per germline, CDR1 MNHEY and CDR2 SVGAGI. The CDR3 spans 13 residues. The CDR3 nucleotides are TGTGCCAGCAGTTACGGGGGGCTGGGTGAGCAGTTCTTC. Translated: CASSYGGLGEQFF.

This chain joins TRBV6-5 and TRBJ2-5, with TRBD1 matching over 8 bases. CDR1 is MNHEY and CDR2 is SVGAGI in the germline V gene. Trimming at V came to 7 bases and at J to 5 bases, leaving 9 bases not matched to a gene. This CDR3 spans 14 amino acids. The chain's CDR3 is CASIPRDRHETQYF. CDR3 coding DNA: TGTGCCAGCATCCCCCGGGACAGGCATGAGACCCAGTACTTC.

The chain uses TRBV7-6 and TRBJ2-1; tentative D call: TRBD2 (5 bases). Germline lookup yields CDR1 SGHVS and CDR2 FNYEAQ. Trimming stripped 1 base from V and 5 bases from J, with 15 bases between. This CDR3 comprises 16 residues. DNA of the CDR3: TGTGCCAGCAGCTTAGACCCGAGGGAGCGAGACAATGAGCAGTTCTTC. This codes for CASSLDPRERDNEQFF.

The chain links TRBV12-5 to TRBJ1-1; D unresolved. The germline gives CDR1 LGHNT, CDR2 FRNRAP. V was trimmed by 6 bases and J by 1 base, leaving 6 bases between them. This CDR3 comprises 12 residues. The CDR3 region is CASGEGNTEAFF. The CDR3 DNA follows: TGTGCTAGTGGAGAGGGGAACACTGAAGCTTTCTTT.

The chain combines TRBV2 with TRBJ2-7; 8 nucleotides line up with TRBD1. The V gene's germline CDR1 is SNHLY and CDR2 FYNNEI. The CDR3 is made up of 13 amino acids. V gave up 6 bases and J gave up 2 bases; unmatched junction bases: 3. This CDR3 is CASSWTGTYEQYF. The CDR3 DNA is TGTGCCAGCAGCTGGACAGGGACCTACGAGCAGTACTTC. Full variable domain (rest looked up from reference TRBV2 and TRBJ2-7): EPEVTQTPSHQVTQMGQEVILRCVPISNHLYFYWYRQILGQKVEFLVSFYNNEISEKSEIFDDQFSVERPDGSNFTLKIRSTKLEDSAMYFCASSWTGTYEQYFGPGTRLTVT.

The chain carries TRBV5-4 and TRBJ2-5; D not resolved. This CDR3 contains 14 residues. Trimming took off 1 base at V and 1 base at J, with 8 bases between the two ends. Germline loops: CDR1 SGHNT, CDR2 YYREEE (reference sequence). The CDR3 nucleotides are TGTGCCAGCAGCTTGAGTCGGAGCCAAGAGACCCAGTACTTC. Residues: CASSLSRSQETQYF.